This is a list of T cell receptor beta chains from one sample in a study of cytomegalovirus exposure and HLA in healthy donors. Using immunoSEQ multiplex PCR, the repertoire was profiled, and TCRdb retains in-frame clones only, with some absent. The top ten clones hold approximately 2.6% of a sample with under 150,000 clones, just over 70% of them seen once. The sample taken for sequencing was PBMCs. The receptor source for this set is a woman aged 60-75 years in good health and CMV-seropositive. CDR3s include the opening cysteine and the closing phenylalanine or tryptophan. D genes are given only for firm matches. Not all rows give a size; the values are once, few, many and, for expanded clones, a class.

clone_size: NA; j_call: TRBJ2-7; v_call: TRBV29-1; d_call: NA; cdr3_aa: CGVELGVGRDEQYF; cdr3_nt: TGCGGCGTTGAGTTAGGCGTCGGCAGGGATGAGCAGTACTTC
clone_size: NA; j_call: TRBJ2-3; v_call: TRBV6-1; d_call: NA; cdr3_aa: CASSEVGWSNTDTQYF; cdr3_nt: TGTGCCAGCAGTGAAGTCGGGTGGTCCAACACAGATACGCAGTATTTT
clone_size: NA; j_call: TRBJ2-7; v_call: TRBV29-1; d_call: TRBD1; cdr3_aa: CSAGTVRSYEQYF; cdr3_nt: TGCAGCGCAGGGACAGTAAGATCCTACGAGCAGTACTTC
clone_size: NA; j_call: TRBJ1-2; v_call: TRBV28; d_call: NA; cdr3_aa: CASIHTGYGYTF; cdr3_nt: TGTGCCAGCATTCATACGGGCTATGGCTACACCTTC
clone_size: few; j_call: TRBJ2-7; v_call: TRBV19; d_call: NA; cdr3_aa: CASSMAGTGYEQYF; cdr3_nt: TGTGCCAGTAGTATGGCAGGGACTGGCTACGAGCAGTACTTC
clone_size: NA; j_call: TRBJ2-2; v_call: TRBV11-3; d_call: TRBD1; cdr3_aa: CASSRGQGTSGELFF; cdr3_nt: TGTGCCAGCAGTCGCGGACAGGGGACGTCCGGGGAGCTGTTTTTT
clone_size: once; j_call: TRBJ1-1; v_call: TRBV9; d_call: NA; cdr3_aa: CASSVNSGSPFF; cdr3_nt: TGTGCCAGCAGCGTAAACAGCGGTTCTCCTTTCTTT
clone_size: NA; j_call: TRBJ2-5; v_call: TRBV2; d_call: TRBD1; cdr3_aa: CASSVEGAETQYF; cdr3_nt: TGTGCCAGCAGTGTCGAGGGGGCGGAGACCCAGTACTTC
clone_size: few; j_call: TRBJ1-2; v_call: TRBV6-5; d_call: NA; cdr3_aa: CASSPDSDHGYTF; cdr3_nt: TGTGCCAGCAGTCCCGACAGCGATCATGGCTACACCTTC
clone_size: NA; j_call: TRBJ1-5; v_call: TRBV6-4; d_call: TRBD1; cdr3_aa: CASSGDRDQPQHF; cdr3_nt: TGTGCCAGCAGTGGAGACAGGGATCAGCCCCAGCATTTT
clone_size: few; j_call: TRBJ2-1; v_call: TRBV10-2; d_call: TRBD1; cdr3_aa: CASTSDRVVNEQFF; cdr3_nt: TGCGCCAGCACCTCGGACAGGGTAGTAAATGAGCAGTTCTTC